These T cell receptor beta chains were read from a single sample in a study of blood T cell repertoires in COVID-19. Using immunoSEQ multiplex PCR, the repertoire was profiled, and TCRdb retains in-frame clones only, with some absent. The sample lists some 30,000 clones, roughly 90% occurring once. The sample comprised peripheral blood. All receptors come from a human donor with active COVID-19. The donor label of this sample is uncertain. The CDR3 runs from the conserved cysteine through the conserved F or W. A D gene is named only where the DNA matches it firmly. The size entry is marked missing in some rows and otherwise reads once, few, many or a size class.

D: .
V: TRBV12-3/TRBV12-4
J: TRBJ2-1
size: .
CDR3: CASSLVQGYEQFF
DNA: TGTGCCAGCAGTTTAGTGCAGGGCTATGAGCAGTTCTTC

D: TRBD1
V: TRBV5-8
J: TRBJ2-7
size: .
CDR3: CASSYGQASYEQYF
DNA: TGTGCCAGCAGCTATGGACAGGCATCCTACGAGCAGTACTTC

D: TRBD2
V: TRBV2
J: TRBJ2-7
size: .
CDR3: CASSPGLVSYEQYF
DNA: TGTGCCAGCAGTCCAGGACTAGTCTCCTACGAGCAGTACTTC

D: .
V: TRBV14
J: TRBJ1-4
size: .
CDR3: CASSQYGEKLFF
DNA: TGTGCCAGCAGCCAATACGGTGAAAAACTGTTTTTT

D: TRBD2
V: TRBV6-6
J: TRBJ2-7
size: .
CDR3: CASSLTRDYLGYEQYF
DNA: TGTGCCAGCAGCTTAACCCGGGACTACCTTGGCTACGAGCAGTACTTC

D: TRBD1
V: TRBV5-1
J: TRBJ1-5
size: few
CDR3: CASSSGQGAGQPQHF
DNA: TGCGCCAGCAGCTCGGGACAGGGGGCAGGTCAGCCCCAGCATTTT

D: .
V: TRBV30
J: TRBJ2-2
size: .
CDR3: CAWSVQGTGELFF
DNA: TGTGCCTGGAGTGTACAGGGAACCGGGGAGCTGTTTTTT

D: TRBD1
V: TRBV6-5
J: TRBJ1-2
size: once
CDR3: CASSTGDNYGYTF
DNA: TGTGCCAGCAGTACAGGGGATAACTATGGCTACACCTTC

D: .
V: TRBV6-5
J: TRBJ2-2
size: .
CDR3: CASSTQVAAGELFF
DNA: TGTGCCAGCAGTACCCAGGTTGCTGCCGGGGAGCTGTTTTTT

D: .
V: TRBV24-1
J: TRBJ1-1
size: .
CDR3: CATSDFAPGRSTEAFF
DNA: TGTGCCACCAGTGATTTCGCCCCGGGAAGGAGCACTGAAGCTTTCTTT

D: .
V: TRBV5-1
J: TRBJ2-2
size: .
CDR3: CASSLGAGQLKSGELFF
DNA: TGCGCCAGCAGCTTGGGGGCCGGACAATTGAAGTCTGGGGAGCTGTTTTTT

D: .
V: TRBV5-6
J: TRBJ1-2
size: .
CDR3: CASSPTKAGLYGYTF
DNA: TGTGCCAGCAGCCCGACGAAGGCGGGCCTTTATGGCTACACCTTC

D: .
V: TRBV18
J: TRBJ1-1
size: .
CDR3: CASSPAGPMNTEAFF
DNA: TGTGCCAGCTCACCAGCAGGTCCTATGAACACTGAAGCTTTCTTT

D: .
V: TRBV25-1
J: TRBJ2-7
size: .
CDR3: CASSAGGGLYEQYF
DNA: TGTGCCAGCAGTGCTGGAGGAGGACTATACGAGCAGTACTTC

D: .
V: TRBV29-1
J: TRBJ1-2
size: .
CDR3: CSAGGVAWEGGYGYTF
DNA: TGCAGCGCCGGAGGAGTGGCGTGGGAAGGAGGCTATGGCTACACCTTC

D: TRBD2
V: TRBV18
J: TRBJ2-1
size: .
CDR3: CASSPLTSGGYNEQFF
DNA: TGTGCCAGCTCACCATTGACTAGCGGGGGCTACAATGAGCAGTTCTTC

D: .
V: TRBV30
J: TRBJ2-5
size: .
CDR3: CAGERETQYF
DNA: TGTGCCGGGGAACGGGAGACCCAGTACTTC